These 29 T cell receptor beta chains originate from one sample sequenced in a study of T-cell memory formation after mild COVID-19. TCRdb re-called the 5' RACE reads with MiXCR, one entry per CDR3 protein. This table holds 430,000 or so distinct CDR3 sequences, roughly 23% found once. Sequenced sample: PBMCs or a T cell subset sorted from them (not recorded which). Receptors originate from an adult woman who had mild COVID-19 (a few samples of this study predate the infection). Cell type and time point are not known.

This clonotype has just a few counts. The genes are TRBV6-5 and TRBJ2-7, with D perhaps TRBD1 or TRBD2 (5 bases each). Germline assignment: CDR1 MNHEY and CDR2 SVGAGI. The length of the CDR3 is 15 residues. V was pared by 5 bases and J by 5 bases, with 19 bases between. The CDR3 nucleotides are TGTGCCAGCAGTATAGGGGTTTCGAGCGGTCACGAGCAGTACTTC. Translated: CASSIGVSSGHEQYF.

The CDR3 sequence: CSGDRGVDEQFF. Written as DNA, the CDR3 is TGCAGCGGGGACAGGGGGGTGGATGAGCAGTTCTTC. The V and J genes are TRBV29-1 and TRBJ2-1, with 11 bases fitting TRBD1. CDR3 length: 12 residues. The V segment lost 7 bases and the J segment 8 bases; nucleotides outside the gene matches: 4. Per germline, CDR1 SQVTM and CDR2 ANQGSEA.

This clonotype was counted a few times. V gene TRBV29-1 combines with J gene TRBJ1-2; TRBD1 aligns across 7 bases. V lost 7 bases to trimming and J lost 2 bases; unmatched junction nucleotides: 7. The CDR3 is 13 amino acids. The germline V gene encodes CDR1 SQVTM and CDR2 ANQGSEA. CDR3: CSALTGKNYGYTF. CDR3 nucleotide sequence: TGCAGCGCTTTGACAGGGAAAAACTATGGCTACACCTTC.

This clonotype was detected only a few times. V gene TRBV20-1 combines with J gene TRBJ2-7; 7 bases are shared with TRBD2. V lost 6 bases, J lost 2 bases, and 4 bases stayed unmatched. This CDR3 is 12 amino acids long. Germline lookup yields CDR1 DFQATT and CDR2 SNEGSKA (reference sequence). In DNA form, the CDR3 reads TGCAGTGCCGTGGGAGGGACCTACGAGCAGTACTTC. Residues: CSAVGGTYEQYF.

The V and J genes are TRBV29-1 and TRBJ1-2; 10 positions agree with TRBD1. The CDR3 is 15 residues long. V trimming: 7 bases; J trimming: 2 bases; junction bases outside the gene matches: 10. Per germline, CDR1 SQVTM and CDR2 ANQGSEA. The chain's CDR3 is CSGGGGTGENYGYTF. The CDR3 DNA sequence: TGCAGCGGTGGGGGCGGGACAGGGGAGAACTATGGCTACACCTTC.

The chain is built from TRBV30 and TRBJ1-1; D is unclear. The CDR3 is made up of 13 amino acids. V lost 2 bases and J lost 4, with 11 bases in between. Germline V gives CDR1 GTSNPN, CDR2 SVGIG (reference sequence). Here the CDR3 reads CAWSRRVGTEAFF. The CDR3 coding sequence is TGTGCCTGGAGTCGTAGGGTAGGCACTGAAGCTTTCTTT.

This clonotype was picked up a small number of times. This sequence joins TRBV12-3 or TRBV12-4 and TRBJ1-5; 7 bases match TRBD1. V dropped 6 bases and J dropped 6; count of bases not matched to a gene: 8. The CDR3 has 14 amino acids. The CDR3 nucleotides read TGTGCCAGCAGCATTGACAGGGTTAGTCAGCCCCAGCATTTT. The encoded protein is CASSIDRVSQPQHF.

V gene TRBV19 combines with J gene TRBJ2-5, with TRBD2 matching over 14 bases. This CDR3 has 14 residues. Germline CDR1 is LNHDA and CDR2 is SQIVND (reference sequence). The trim removed 10 bases at V and 5 bases at J, leaving 6 bases unmatched. The chain's CDR3 is CATKGLAGVETQYF. CDR3 coding DNA: TGTGCCACTAAGGGACTAGCGGGAGTTGAGACCCAGTACTTC.

V is TRBV6-5 and J is TRBJ1-1; 7 nucleotides line up with TRBD1. The CDR3 spans 13 residues. V lost 7 bases to trimming and J lost 4 bases; unmatched junction nucleotides: 6. CDR1 and CDR2 from the germline V gene are MNHEY and SVGAGI. The CDR3 region is CASTIPGGTEAFF. The CDR3 DNA is TGTGCCAGCACTATACCAGGGGGCACTGAAGCTTTCTTT.

The CDR3 protein is CASSFLSGSRDEQFF. DNA for the CDR3: TGTGCCAGCAGCTTTCTTAGCGGGAGTCGGGATGAGCAGTTCTTC. This rearrangement joins TRBV11-2 to TRBJ2-1, with 9 bases aligning to TRBD2. Germline V gene data show CDR1 as SGHAT and CDR2 as FQNNGV. The V gene end was trimmed by 3 bases and the J gene end by 8 bases; junction bases not matched to a gene: 8. The CDR3 runs 15 residues.

This clonotype was recorded a few times. The V and J genes are TRBV5-1 and TRBJ2-7; D possibly corresponds to TRBD1 (5 bases). V lost 0 bases, J lost 3 bases, and 10 bases lay in between. The CDR3 has 14 residues. Per germline, CDR1 SGHRS and CDR2 YFSETQ. The CDR3 sequence: CASSLVGALYEQYF. CDR3 coding DNA: TGCGCCAGCAGCTTGGTTGGGGCTCTCTACGAGCAGTACTTC.

The sample holds one count of this clonotype. The CDR3 DNA reads as TGCGCCAGCAGCCAAGCGAACCGCGAAGATACGCAGTATTTT. This translates into CASSQANREDTQYF. The chain combines TRBV4-1 with TRBJ2-3; D is unresolved. Germline V gene data show CDR1 as MGHRA and CDR2 as YSYEKL. This CDR3 spans 14 amino acids. With 1 base removed from V and 5 bases from J, the gap between germline ends came to 10 bases.

The chain uses TRBV9 and TRBJ1-2; D gene ambiguous. The CDR3 has 14 residues. Germline V gene data show CDR1 as SGDLS and CDR2 as YYNGEE. V was trimmed by 0 bases and J by 2 bases, leaving 8 bases between them. The CDR3 nucleotides are TGTGCCAGCAGCGTAGGTCAGAAGAACTATGGCTACACCTTC. This sequence encodes CASSVGQKNYGYTF.

The chain couples TRBV3-1 to TRBJ1-1, with D possibly being TRBD1 (6 bases). The germline V and J ends were trimmed by 0 bases and 5 bases, with 10 bases remaining between them. The length of the CDR3 is 14 residues. Germline V gene sequence: CDR1 LGHDT, CDR2 YNNKEL (reference sequence). The CDR3 loop is CASSQEHRVTEAFF. CDR3 DNA: TGTGCCAGCAGCCAAGAACACAGGGTGACTGAAGCTTTCTTT.

This clonotype appeared a few times. This chain joins TRBV28 and TRBJ1-1; TRBD1 is a possible D gene (6 bases). Germline CDR1 is MDHEN and CDR2 is SYDVKM. The length of the CDR3 is 13 residues. Trimming removed 7 bases at V and 6 bases at J, with 15 bases between. In DNA form, the CDR3 reads TGTGCCAGCACCCTGACAGGAGGACCTGAAGCTTTCTTT. This sequence encodes CASTLTGGPEAFF.

Written as DNA, the CDR3 is TGTGCCAGCAGTGAAATCGGGGGCGAGCAGTACTTC. This encodes CASSEIGGEQYF. This chain joins TRBV6-1 and TRBJ2-7; D may be TRBD2 (6 bases). Per germline, CDR1 MNHNS and CDR2 SASEGT. The CDR3 is 12 residues long. Trimming stripped 2 bases from V and 6 bases from J, with 8 bases between.

This sequence joins TRBV6-5 and TRBJ2-3; 9 bases line up with TRBD2. J gave up 14 bases and V 6 bases, and 9 bases lay outside the gene matches. Germline V gene lookup returns CDR1 MNHEY and CDR2 SVGAGI. There are 12 residues in the CDR3. This CDR3 reads CASRTSGLELYF. In nucleotides, the CDR3 is TGTGCCAGCAGGACTAGCGGTCTTGAGTTGTATTTT.

This clonotype was seen a handful of times. The gene calls are TRBV9 and TRBJ1-1; D is uncertain. Germline V gene lookup returns CDR1 SGDLS and CDR2 YYNGEE. There are 15 residues in the CDR3. Trimming removed 1 base at V and 5 bases at J, with 15 bases between. The CDR3 reads CASSVLVGPGTEAFF. CDR3 nucleotide sequence: TGTGCCAGCAGCGTATTGGTGGGCCCCGGAACTGAAGCTTTCTTT.

The sample holds a few counts of this clonotype. CDR3 sequence (DNA): TGTGCCATCAGTGAGTCGATAGGACAGGGGGAATACGAGCAGTACTTC. It specifies CAISESIGQGEYEQYF. This chain joins TRBV10-3 and TRBJ2-7, with 10 bases fitting TRBD1. The germline V gene encodes CDR1 ENHRY and CDR2 SYGVKD. V trimming: 0 bases; J trimming: 4 bases; junction bases outside the gene matches: 6. This CDR3 comprises 16 residues.

This clonotype showed up just a few times. The V gene is TRBV7-9, the J gene TRBJ1-4; no reliable D call. CDR3 length: 12 amino acids. V was pared by 7 bases and J by 8 bases, with 11 bases between. Germline CDR1 and CDR2: SEHNR and FQNEAQ (reference sequence). CDR3 DNA sequence: TGTGCCAGCACTGGTGGGGAGGAAAAACTGTTTTTT. Translated: CASTGGEEKLFF.

The V and J genes are TRBV27 and TRBJ2-7; tentative D call: TRBD2 (5 bases). Between the trimmed V and J ends, which lost 1 base and 6 bases, there was a span of 22 bases. There are 17 residues in the CDR3. Germline V gives CDR1 MNHEY, CDR2 SMNVEV (reference sequence). The CDR3 loop is CASSLLGGFSVGSEQYF. CDR3 DNA: TGTGCCAGCAGTTTATTGGGCGGCTTTAGTGTAGGGAGCGAGCAGTACTTC.

The chain carries TRBV12-3 or TRBV12-4 and TRBJ1-5; TRBD1 matches 7 bases. The CDR3 loop spans 17 amino acids. V shed 1 base, J shed 6 bases, and the junction held 12 bases outside the gene matches. CDR3 in DNA: TGTGCCAGCAGTTTAGTTGGGGTAATCAGGGGGGGTCAGCCCCAGCATTTT. Its translation is CASSLVGVIRGGQPQHF.

V usage is TRBV5-1 and J usage is TRBJ2-3, with D perhaps being TRBD1 or TRBD2 (7 bases each). The CDR3 consists of 15 residues. Germline-derived CDR1 and CDR2 are SGHRS and YFSETQ. The V gene lost 5 bases and the J gene lost 2 bases, with 15 bases spanning the gap. CDR3 DNA: TGCGCCAGCAGGTCCAGGGGGGGATTCACAGATACGCAGTATTTT. Protein sequence: CASRSRGGFTDTQYF.

As DNA, the CDR3 is TGCGCCAGCAGCTTGGCTGCGACTAGCGGGTCTCTGGCCCAGTACTTC. Translating gives CASSLAATSGSLAQYF. The chain joins TRBV5-1 to TRBJ2-5; TRBD2 agrees at 10 bases. In germline, CDR1 is SGHRS, CDR2 YFSETQ. The CDR3 runs 16 residues. V trimming: 0 bases; J trimming: 9 bases; junction bases outside the gene matches: 11.

This clonotype came up a few times. The chain employs TRBV6-5 and TRBJ2-3, with 8 bases identical to TRBD1. Germline V gives CDR1 MNHEY, CDR2 SVGAGI. The CDR3 is made up of 14 amino acids. V lost 10 bases to trimming and J lost 1 base; unmatched junction nucleotides: 7. The CDR3 sequence is CATTGTGGTDTQYF. The DNA for the CDR3 is TGTGCCACCACAGGGACAGGCGGCACAGATACGCAGTATTTT.

This chain connects TRBV7-3 to TRBJ2-1, with 7 positions matching TRBD2. V lost 4 bases, J lost 0 bases, and 3 bases stayed unmatched. The CDR3 is 15 residues long. Germline CDR1 and CDR2: SGHTA and FQGTGA. The CDR3 region has the DNA TGTGCCAGCAGCTCCGGGGGGAACTCCTACAATGAGCAGTTCTTC. This sequence encodes CASSSGGNSYNEQFF. Filled out from reference TRBV7-3 and TRBJ2-1, the complete variable domain reads GAGVSQTPSNKVTEKGKYVELRCDPISGHTALYWYRQSLGQGPEFLIYFQGTGAADDSGLPNDRFFAVRPEGSVSTLKIQRTERGDSAVYLCASSSGGNSYNEQFFGPGTRLTVL.

This sequence joins TRBV14 and TRBJ2-7; D is unclear. With 2 bases removed from V and 6 bases from J, the gap between germline ends came to 11 bases. Germline CDR1 is SGHDN and CDR2 is FVKESK. This CDR3 has 13 amino acids. The CDR3 coding sequence is TGTGCCAGCAGCCAACTGATGAGGACCGAGCAGTACTTC. Translating it yields CASSQLMRTEQYF.

The rearrangement uses TRBV12-3 or TRBV12-4 and TRBJ2-7, with 7 bases matching TRBD1. The CDR3 runs to 13 residues. V lost 6 bases, J lost 5 bases, and 7 bases stayed unmatched. CDR3 coding DNA: TGTGCCAGCAGCCCGTCACAGGGGCACGAGCAGTACTTC. It translates to CASSPSQGHEQYF.

This chain connects TRBV7-9 to TRBJ2-1, with 7 bases lining up with TRBD1. With 3 bases clipped from V and 15 bases from J, the junction kept 26 bases outside the gene matches. CDR1 and CDR2 (germline): SEHNR, FQNEAQ (reference sequence). The CDR3 sequence is 18 residues long. The CDR3 coding sequence is TGTGCCAGCAGCTTTGAGGGAGAAACCGGGACAGTTAGGGCTCAATGGTTCTTC. It encodes CASSFEGETGTVRAQWFF.